The 23 T cell receptor beta chains given below trace back to one sample, sequenced in a study of blood T cell repertoires in COVID-19. Clones were sequenced by immunoSEQ multiplex PCR, and TCRdb holds only the in-frame ones, with some missing. This sample has tens of thousands of clones, with roughly 84% found just once. The sequenced sample consisted of peripheral blood. Every receptor here comes from a man in his sixties or seventies with acute or convalescent COVID-19.

The rearrangement uses TRBV30 and TRBJ1-5, with 10 bases lining up with TRBD1. The ends lost 5 bases at V and 6 bases at J; junction bases unmatched: 10. This CDR3 comprises 15 residues. Germline V gene lookup returns CDR1 GTSNPN and CDR2 SVGIG (reference sequence). The CDR3 coding sequence is TGTGCCTGGGGTACTCCGACAGGGGGCCGTCAGCCCCAGCATTTT. The encoded protein is CAWGTPTGGRQPQHF. Full variable domain (outside the CDR3, taken from reference TRBV30 and TRBJ1-5): SQTIHQWPATLVQPVGSPLSLECTVEGTSNPNLYWYRQAAGRGLQLLFYSVGIGQISSEVPQNLSASRPQDRQFILSSKKLLLSDSGFYLCAWGTPTGGRQPQHFGDGTRLSIL.

The chain is built from TRBV18 and TRBJ1-1, with D tentatively TRBD1 (6 bases). The CDR3 consists of 14 residues. Germline values: CDR1 KGHSH, CDR2 LQKENI. V was cut by 4 bases and J by 1 base, with 10 bases left in between. CDR3 sequence reads: CASSRTAANTEAFF. The CDR3 coding sequence is TGTGCCAGCTCACGGACAGCGGCGAACACTGAAGCTTTCTTT.

J is TRBJ1-1 and V is TRBV5-6; D gene unclear. The germline V gene encodes CDR1 SGHDT and CDR2 YYEEEE. The CDR3 contains 13 residues. V lost 0 bases, J lost 8 bases, and 11 bases lay in between. CDR3 region: CASSLAYGEEAFF. For the CDR3, the DNA is TGTGCCAGCAGCTTGGCTTACGGGGAGGAAGCTTTCTTT.

The genes are TRBV6-5 and TRBJ2-7; 8 bases fit TRBD1. The CDR3 length is 15 residues. CDR1 and CDR2 (germline): MNHEY, SVGAGI. V dropped 5 bases and J dropped 2; count of bases not matched to a gene: 8. In DNA, the CDR3 is TGTGCCAGCAGTCTTCAGCGACAGGGGACCTACGAGCAGTACTTC. Translated: CASSLQRQGTYEQYF.

DNA for the CDR3: TGCGCCAGCAACCCTCAGGCAGGGGGATACACAGATACGCAGTATTTT. Its protein is CASNPQAGGYTDTQYF. The chain combines TRBV10-2 with TRBJ2-3; 7 nucleotides align to TRBD1. Trimming took 7 bases from V and 2 from J; bases not matched to a gene: 12. The germline V gene encodes CDR1 WSHSY and CDR2 SAAADI. The CDR3 consists of 16 residues.

The rearrangement uses TRBV9 and TRBJ2-5; D is perhaps TRBD1 (5 bases). The CDR3 is 14 amino acids. V lost 6 bases and J 3 bases, leaving 15 bases between the germline ends. Germline lookup yields CDR1 SGDLS and CDR2 YYNGEE. CDR3 DNA sequence: TGTGCCAGCACTAGGGGCCCCCGAGAAGAGACCCAGTACTTC. Encoded protein: CASTRGPREETQYF.

Written as DNA, the CDR3 is TGTGCCAGCAGCTTTCGACAGGGGAGGAACACAGATACGCAGTATTTT. The encoded protein is CASSFRQGRNTDTQYF. The chain employs TRBV7-9 and TRBJ2-3; 8 bases are shared with TRBD1. Germline V gives CDR1 SEHNR, CDR2 FQNEAQ (reference sequence). This CDR3 has 16 amino acids. V shed 3 bases and J 2 bases; nucleotides not matched to a gene: 7. Supplemented by reference TRBV7-9 and TRBJ2-3, the full variable domain reads DTGVSQNPRHKITKRGQNVTFRCDPISEHNRLYWYRQTLGQGPEFLTYFQNEAQLEKSRLLSDRFSAERPKGSFSTLEIQRTEQGDSAMYLCASSFRQGRNTDTQYFGPGTRLTVL.

This clone occurred once. The V and J genes are TRBV4-3 and TRBJ2-5, with TRBD1 identical over 11 bases. This CDR3 is 15 amino acids long. Germline-derived CDR1 and CDR2 are LGHNA and YSLEER. V dropped 3 bases and J dropped 5; count of bases not matched to a gene: 5. CDR3 DNA sequence: TGCGCCAGCAGCCAGGGGACAGGGGGAGTTGAGACCCAGTACTTC. This gives the protein CASSQGTGGVETQYF.

This chain links TRBV30 with TRBJ1-5; D gene uncertain. Trimming cost V 2 bases and J 4 bases, with 12 bases left between them. The CDR3 contains 14 residues. Germline V gene data show CDR1 as GTSNPN and CDR2 as SVGIG (reference sequence). The CDR3 nucleotides read TGTGCCTGGAGTCTCCGGGAGGGAAATCAGCCCCAGCATTTT. This translates into CAWSLREGNQPQHF. Full variable domain (missing parts from reference TRBV30 and TRBJ1-5): SQTIHQWPATLVQPVGSPLSLECTVEGTSNPNLYWYRQAAGRGLQLLFYSVGIGQISSEVPQNLSASRPQDRQFILSSKKLLLSDSGFYLCAWSLREGNQPQHFGDGTRLSIL.

The rearrangement links TRBV18 to TRBJ2-1, with 8 nucleotides matching TRBD2. The CDR3 loop spans 15 amino acids. V was clipped by 3 bases and J by 5 bases; unmatched bases: 6. Germline V gene lookup returns CDR1 KGHSH and CDR2 LQKENI. CDR3 coding DNA: TGTGCCAGCTCACCCCTCGCGGGGGGACACAATGAGCAGTTCTTC. Its translation: CASSPLAGGHNEQFF. Complete variable domain (other parts from reference TRBV18 and TRBJ2-1): NAGVMQNPRHLVRRRGQEARLRCSPMKGHSHVYWYRQLPEEGLKFMVYLQKENIIDESGMPKERFSAEFPKEGPSILRIQQVVRGDSAAYFCASSPLAGGHNEQFFGPGTRLTVL.

The gene calls are TRBV27 and TRBJ2-7; TRBD2 agrees at 9 bases. The CDR3 sequence is 16 residues long. From germline, CDR1 is MNHEY and CDR2 SMNVEV (reference sequence). V trimming: 2 bases; J trimming: 4 bases; junction bases outside the gene matches: 9. CDR3 loop: CASSLAGGTESYEQYF. The CDR3, as DNA: TGTGCCAGCAGTTTAGCGGGGGGGACAGAATCATACGAGCAGTACTTC.

This chain uses TRBV5-8 with TRBJ1-4; 11 nucleotides match TRBD1. Losses at the gene ends were 0 bases for V and 0 bases for J; bases not matched to a gene: 1. Germline assignment: CDR1 SGHTS and CDR2 YDEGEE. The CDR3 consists of 17 residues. The CDR3, as DNA: TGTGCCAGCAGCTTGGTGGGACAGGGGGCAACTAATGAAAAACTGTTTTTT. Its translation is CASSLVGQGATNEKLFF.

The rearrangement joins TRBV12-3 or TRBV12-4 to TRBJ1-2, with 7 positions matching TRBD1. The ends lost 3 bases at V and 8 bases at J; junction bases unmatched: 3. CDR3 length: 12 residues. For the CDR3, the DNA is TGTGCCAGCAGTTTTGACAGGGTGGGCTACACCTTC. As protein: CASSFDRVGYTF.

CDR3 loop: CAWSSRGYAFF. The CDR3 bases are TGTGCCTGGAGTAGCAGGGGGTATGCTTTCTTT. The rearrangement links TRBV30 to TRBJ1-1; 7 nucleotides align to TRBD1. Germline lookup yields CDR1 GTSNPN and CDR2 SVGIG (reference sequence). Trimming removed 2 bases from V and 11 bases from J; junction bases left unmatched: 5. There are 11 residues in the CDR3.

The chain has TRBV7-2 and TRBJ2-3; no clear D. From germline, CDR1 is SGHTA and CDR2 FQGNSA. The CDR3 sequence is 13 residues long. V lost 0 bases to trimming and J lost 3 bases, with 4 bases between them. The CDR3 loop is CASSLARTDTQYF. For the CDR3, the DNA is TGTGCCAGCAGCTTAGCGCGTACAGATACGCAGTATTTT.

This chain joins TRBV4-3 and TRBJ2-2; D might be TRBD2 (5 bases). Germline V gene data show CDR1 as LGHNA and CDR2 as YSLEER. The germline V and J ends were trimmed by 4 bases and 6 bases, with 15 bases remaining between them. This CDR3 is built from 15 residues. CDR3 sequence: CASSPQGSLAGELFF. DNA of the CDR3: TGCGCCAGCAGCCCCCAAGGGTCACTAGCCGGGGAGCTGTTTTTT.

This clone was seen just once. This chain connects TRBV5-5 to TRBJ1-5; TRBD1 matches at 8 bases. The CDR3 has 16 amino acids. Germline V gene data show CDR1 as SGHKS and CDR2 as YYEKEE (reference sequence). V lost 0 bases, J lost 4 bases, and 6 bases stayed unmatched. CDR3 nucleotides: TGTGCCAGCAGCTTGGACCCCAGGGGGCGTAATCAGCCCCAGCATTTT. Protein: CASSLDPRGRNQPQHF.

About this clone: This is likely a read error, given that the CDR3 carries no conserved phenylalanine or tryptophan at its end. Because the CDR3's place on the DNA is in doubt, the DNA is left out and the CDR3 is given as listed by TCRdb. The chain has TRBV20-1 and TRBJ2-3; no DNA check was done on the table's D call, TRBD1. Germline CDR1 reads DFQATT; CDR2 reads SNEGSKA (reference sequence). The CDR3 is 11 residues long, ends included. CDR3 residues: CSARGKRPGLL.

This clone showed up just once. This CDR3 is CASSSGLSNTEAFF. The DNA of the CDR3 is TGTGCCAGCAGTTCGGGACTATCGAACACTGAAGCTTTCTTT. The chain recombines TRBV27 with TRBJ1-1, with TRBD1 as a possible D gene (5 bases). Trimming removed 4 bases at V and 1 base at J, with 10 bases between. Germline CDR1 reads MNHEY; CDR2 reads SMNVEV (reference sequence). CDR3 length: 14 residues.

V is TRBV5-1 and J is TRBJ2-2; D may be TRBD2 (5 bases). The CDR3 sequence is 13 residues long. Per germline, CDR1 SGHRS and CDR2 YFSETQ. V was trimmed by 6 bases and J by 6 bases, leaving 12 bases between them. The CDR3 spells CASNRGRAGELFF. DNA for the CDR3: TGCGCCAGCAACCGGGGTCGAGCCGGGGAGCTGTTTTTT.

The V and J genes are TRBV10-3 and TRBJ2-3; possible D gene TRBD2, 7 bases. Trimming took 0 bases from V and 2 from J, leaving 18 bases between them. Germline V gives CDR1 ENHRY, CDR2 SYGVKD. This CDR3 has 18 amino acids. CDR3: CAISESYGGGSSTDTQYF. CDR3 in DNA: TGTGCCATCAGTGAGTCATACGGCGGGGGCTCTTCCACAGATACGCAGTATTTT.

The V and J genes are TRBV6-5 and TRBJ1-2, with 8 bases identical to TRBD1. CDR3 length equals 14 residues. Germline values: CDR1 MNHEY, CDR2 SVGAGI. After removal of 5 bases from V and 0 bases from J, the junction contained 2 bases not matched to a gene. DNA for the CDR3: TGTGCCAGCAGTCCCAGGGGGCCTAACTATGGCTACACCTTC. Protein product: CASSPRGPNYGYTF.

This clone was observed a handful of times. CDR3 coding DNA: TGTGCCAGCAGTCAATGGGACACCAACTATGGCTACACCTTC. Encoded protein: CASSQWDTNYGYTF. The genes are TRBV6-5 and TRBJ1-2, with D possibly TRBD1 on 6 matching bases. Germline CDR1 is MNHEY and CDR2 is SVGAGI. The CDR3 has 14 amino acids. V was pared by 5 bases and J by 2 bases, with 12 bases between.